This T cell receptor (beta chain) was sequenced during a study of PD-L1 blockade in urothelial cancer (dated by TCRdb to 2015 to 2018). Regarding the research as a whole: Every patient began therapy around 2014 and was given atezolizumab 1,200 mg intravenously every 3 weeks. About 90% of the roughly 29 patients were identified as males with urothelial cancer of bladder origin, and a prior smoking history was reported by 18 of 29 patients. An ECOG performance status of 0 or 1 was recorded for the patients, and 0 to 3 prior chemotherapy regimens had been received by the patients. Blood samples were analyzed 3 weeks after the start of treatment (second dose) and 6 weeks after the start of treatment. A median of about 150,000 T cells and 85,000 or so unique TCRs was obtained from blood samples, and a median clonality of roughly 0.082 was observed. Somatic, immune and clinical correlates of response to PD-L1 blockade with atezolizumab in urothelial cancer were the focus of an exploratory multi-omic analysis. TCR sequencing covered pretreatment tumor samples and matched, serially collected peripheral blood taken before and after atezolizumab treatment. Durable clinical benefit meant progression-free survival longer than 6 months, and TCR features were also tested against progression-free and overall survival. In the same patients, whole exome sequencing and RNA sequencing of pretreatment tumors were performed in addition to TCR sequencing. Durable clinical benefit was achieved by nine patients but not by the remaining 20. Just over 28 patients had pretreatment blood TCR-seq, around 25 had at least one posttreatment blood collection, and around 25 had tumor TCR-seq. On the study overall, not on this receptor specifically: Small sample size (n of about 30) and many exploratory analyses mean the results are intended to be hypothesis-generating. Improved progression-free and overall survival was found to be associated with pretreatment peripheral blood TCR clonality below the median. Among patients with durable benefit, tumor-associated TCR clones showed greater expansion in peripheral blood 3 weeks after treatment started (n ≈ 22, p = 0.022).

In the paper's terms, the time point label means: pretreatment peripheral blood. A cohort of around 28 patients with locally advanced or metastatic urothelial carcinoma, treated at Memorial Sloan Kettering on a trial protocol, was included. Peripheral blood mononuclear cells were collected pretreatment and during treatment, at between 1 and 8 total time points per patient. The Qiagen DNeasy Blood extraction kit was used to purify genomic DNA from total PBMCs and tumor samples. PBMCs were collected pretreatment and during treatment, and were isolated and stored as previously described. The junction shows trimming of 7 bases on V and 2 bases on J, and the gene matches do not reach 3 bases of it. From a lookup of the germline V gene, CDR1 and CDR2 are MDHEN and SYDVKM. The CDR3 has 14 amino acids, counting the end cysteine and phenylalanine. The kept DNA is CDR3 alone, 42 bases in frame from the first base.

Synthetic TCR analog templates were spiked into each PCR to estimate absolute template abundance from read counts. The immunoSEQ assay was used to amplify TCRbeta CDR3 regions from genomic DNA with bias-controlled V and J gene primers. Sequencing of rearranged TCRbeta segments was performed at approximately 20X coverage. Processing in the source paper ran as follows. Clustering was used to correct sequencing errors, and CDR3s were annotated against IMGT to assign V, D and J genes. Only productive TCRbeta rearrangements were used in downstream analyses, excluding out-of-frame or stop-codon sequences. To compute clonality, Shannon entropy was normalized by the log of the number of unique productive sequences and then subtracted from one. Fisher's exact test with Benjamini-Hochberg correction, at a threshold of adjusted p below 0.01, was used to find clones that differed between time points or between blood and tumor. TCRdb re-hosts the immuneACCESS table, in-frame sequences only. Its copies lack some clones; in the studies checked, an unresolved V gene accounts for under half of them, and the cause for the rest is not known. That table is the source of V, J and clone size, and D and trimming were worked out from the DNA. For this sample the table gives 40,000 to 60,000 clones, of which approximately 85% were detected only once. The top ten clonotypes cover about 9.4% of the sample.

A word on this clone: Its antigen is currently not known. Base quality data are lacking; no much larger clone is found one base away.

This sequence originates from a man between 65 and 85 years old with urothelial cancer. The rearranged segments are TRBV28 and TRBJ2-3, with 10 junctional bases fitting TRBD2. This material consisted of PBMCs, taken around atezolizumab (anti-PD-L1) treatment. The DNA is as follows: TGTGCCAGCAAGCGGGGGGGGGACACAGATACGCAGTATTTT. It codes for CASKRGGDTDTQYF. The CDR3 plus the reference TRBV28 and TRBJ2-3 genes for the other parts give the full variable domain: DVKVTQSSRYLVKRTGEKVFLECVQDMDHENMFWYRQDPGLGLRLIYFSYDVKMKEKGDIPEGYSVSREKKERFSLILESASTNQTSMYLCASKRGGDTDTQYFGPGTRLTVL.